The clone carrying this T cell receptor (beta chain) was observed a few times. What it binds is not known. Donors gave around 10 milliliters of peripheral blood apiece. A minimum of 7 million PBMCs was isolated per sample. This sample stems from a study of blood T cells in healthy people across ages. Study-wide results and limits: Bulk PBMC profiling left naive and antigen-experienced comparisons inconclusive.

With a J-beta primer mix and a sample-barcoded 5' primer, a second PCR ran about 7 to 11 cycles. TCRdb analysed the 5' RACE reads with MiXCR anew, one entry per CDR3 protein. The sample has nearly 800,000 distinct CDR3 sequences, around a quarter seen once. These data are also associated with another study on T cells of mothers and their children. That study adds: Relative to unrelated pairs, biologically related mother-child dyads exhibited marginally greater, non-significant overlap.

The sample consisted of blood. The source of this sequence is a boy younger than 18 in good health.

CDR3 residues: CASSPSGGLSTGELFF. The CDR3, as DNA: TGTGCCAGCAGCCCGAGTGGTGGACTGAGCACCGGGGAGCTGTTTTTT. V and J are TRBV7-3 and TRBJ2-2; a possible D gene is TRBD2 (5 bases). The CDR3 length is 16 residues. The germline gives CDR1 SGHTA, CDR2 FQGTGA. Trimming pared 5 bases from V and 4 bases from J, leaving 17 bases between.